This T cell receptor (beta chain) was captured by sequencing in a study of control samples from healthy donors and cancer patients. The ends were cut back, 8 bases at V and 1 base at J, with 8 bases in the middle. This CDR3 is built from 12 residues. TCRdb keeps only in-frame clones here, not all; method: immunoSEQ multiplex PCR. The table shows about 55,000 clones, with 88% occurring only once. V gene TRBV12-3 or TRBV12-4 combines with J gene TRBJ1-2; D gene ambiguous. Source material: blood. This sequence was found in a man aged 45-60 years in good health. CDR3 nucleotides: TGTGCCAGCGGCAGAGATAACTATGGCTACACCTTC. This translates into CASGRDNYGYTF.